A selection of T cell receptor beta chains follows, all from one sample in a study of T cell responses to AZD1222 COVID-19 vaccine. Produced via immunoSEQ multiplex PCR; TCRdb's table is partial and in-frame only. The data contain approximately 110,000 clones, about 90% of them seen just once; the ten biggest clones take up approximately 4.2%. The specimen was peripheral blood, collected on day 0 of AZD1222 vaccination. The receptors here all came from an adult in good health. Both conserved end residues are part of each CDR3. The order of the fields is D gene, J gene, V gene, clone size, CDR3 protein, CDR3 DNA. The D gene is left open where the match is weak. Rows may omit the clone size; those that give it use once, few, many or a size class.

TRBD2	TRBJ2-2	TRBV28	-	CASSLTSGANTGELFF	TGTGCCAGCAGCTTGACTAGCGGCGCGAACACCGGGGAGCTGTTTTTT
TRBD1	TRBJ1-6	TRBV19	few	CASQRTGDNSPLHF	TGTGCCAGCCAAAGGACAGGGGATAATTCACCCCTCCACTTT
TRBD1	TRBJ1-2	TRBV7-9	-	CASSLAVDRVGYTF	TGTGCCAGCAGCTTAGCTGTGGACAGGGTCGGCTACACCTTC
-	TRBJ2-7	TRBV6-5	-	CASRQQEMTYEQYF	TGTGCCAGCAGACAACAAGAAATGACCTACGAGCAGTACTTC
TRBD1	TRBJ2-1	TRBV7-6	-	CASSPISDRGRDEQFF	TGTGCCAGCAGCCCGATCTCGGACAGGGGGCGGGATGAGCAGTTCTTC
-	TRBJ1-3	TRBV7-2	-	CASSLSNTIYF	TGTGCCAGCAGCTTAAGTAACACCATATATTTT
-	TRBJ2-7	TRBV6-5	-	CASSPPGYPFEQYF	TGTGCCAGCAGCCCCCCAGGGTACCCATTCGAGCAGTACTTC
TRBD1	TRBJ1-3	TRBV7-2	-	CASSYRTGQIANTIYF	TGTGCCAGCAGCTATAGGACAGGACAAATCGCGAACACCATATATTTT
-	TRBJ1-2	TRBV19	-	CASSISRTDGYTF	TGTGCCAGTAGTATTTCTAGGACAGATGGCTACACCTTC
-	TRBJ2-1	TRBV11-2	-	CASSLGWAVGNEQFF	TGTGCCAGCAGCTTAGGGTGGGCCGTGGGGAATGAGCAGTTCTTC
TRBD1	TRBJ2-7	TRBV5-4	-	CASSFGPGTGSVYEQYF	TGTGCCAGCAGCTTTGGTCCCGGGACAGGGTCGGTTTACGAGCAGTACTTC
TRBD1	TRBJ1-2	TRBV19	-	CASFRTGGIDYGYTF	TGTGCCAGTTTCCGGACAGGGGGAATTGACTATGGCTACACCTTC
TRBD2	TRBJ2-1	TRBV7-9	-	CASSLRGTSYNEQFF	TGTGCCAGCAGCTTAAGGGGGACTAGCTACAATGAGCAGTTCTTC
TRBD2	TRBJ2-1	TRBV6-6	-	CASRGTSGVPYNEQFF	TGTGCCAGCAGGGGGACTAGCGGGGTCCCCTATAATGAGCAGTTCTTC
-	TRBJ2-5	TRBV5-4	-	CASSHGTNQETQYF	TGTGCCAGCAGCCACGGGACAAATCAAGAGACCCAGTACTTC
-	TRBJ2-3	TRBV7-2	-	CASSLIGDTQYF	TGTGCCAGCAGCTTAATCGGAGATACGCAGTATTTT
-	TRBJ1-2	TRBV6-5	-	CASSSAKIGGRGYTF	TGTGCCAGCAGTTCCGCGAAAATTGGAGGGAGAGGCTACACCTTC
-	TRBJ1-5	TRBV28	-	CASSRGWVDNNQPQHF	TGTGCCAGCAGTAGGGGTTGGGTAGACAACAATCAGCCCCAGCATTTT
TRBD1	TRBJ1-4	TRBV4-3	-	CASSQHRDSNEKLFF	TGCGCCAGCAGCCAGCACCGGGACAGCAATGAAAAACTGTTTTTT
-	TRBJ2-6	TRBV7-6	-	CASTPTGSGANVLTF	TGTGCCAGCACCCCAACGGGCTCTGGGGCCAACGTCCTGACTTTC
TRBD1	TRBJ2-2	TRBV10-3	-	CAISDEGAGNTGELFF	TGTGCCATCAGTGACGAGGGGGCCGGGAACACCGGGGAGCTGTTTTTT
TRBD2	TRBJ2-7	TRBV7-2	-	CASSLAAGAYEQYF	TGTGCCAGCAGCTTAGCGGCGGGGGCCTACGAGCAGTACTTC
TRBD1	TRBJ2-6	TRBV7-3	once	CASSPQTGDGANVLTF	TGTGCCAGCAGCCCCCAGACAGGGGACGGGGCCAACGTCCTGACTTTC
-	TRBJ2-7	TRBV6-2/TRBV6-3	-	CASSPGWGSENEQYF	TGTGCCAGCAGTCCCGGATGGGGCTCAGAGAACGAGCAGTACTTC
-	TRBJ2-6	TRBV20-1	-	CSASPSGANVLTF	TGCAGTGCTAGTCCTTCTGGGGCCAACGTCCTGACTTTC
-	TRBJ2-7	TRBV6-6	-	CASTFTGDEQYF	TGTGCCAGCACTTTTACGGGGGACGAGCAGTACTTC
TRBD2	TRBJ2-5	TRBV5-1	-	CASSPGLAGGLRRRQETQYF	TGCGCCAGCAGCCCGGGACTAGCGGGAGGACTCCGACGGCGCCAAGAGACCCAGTACTTC
-	TRBJ1-5	TRBV5-6	-	CASSLLGGWDQPQHF	TGTGCCAGCAGCTTGCTGGGGGGTTGGGATCAGCCCCAGCATTTT
-	TRBJ2-3	TRBV25-1	-	CASSESNEDTQYF	TGTGCCAGCAGTGAGTCTAATGAGGATACGCAGTATTTT
-	TRBJ2-5	TRBV6-5	-	CASRLKETQYF	TGTGCCAGCAGGTTGAAAGAGACCCAGTACTTC
-	TRBJ1-5	TRBV11-2	once	CASGPGGNRQPQHF	TGTGCCAGCGGCCCCGGAGGGAATCGACAGCCCCAGCATTTT
-	TRBJ2-7	TRBV7-2	once	CASRAGGSSYEQYF	TGTGCCAGCAGAGCCGGAGGGAGCTCCTACGAGCAGTACTTC
-	TRBJ1-1	TRBV20-1	-	CSAALDTEAFF	TGCAGTGCTGCCCTAGACACTGAAGCTTTCTTT
TRBD1	TRBJ1-2	TRBV28	-	CASGVGVPGGYTF	TGTGCCAGCGGAGTTGGGGTCCCAGGGGGTTACACCTTC
-	TRBJ2-2	TRBV7-9	once	CASEGWEYTGELFF	TGTGCCAGCGAGGGGTGGGAGTACACCGGGGAGCTGTTTTTT
-	TRBJ1-5	TRBV2	-	CASSERTANQPQHF	TGTGCCAGCAGTGAACGGACAGCCAATCAGCCCCAGCATTTT
-	TRBJ1-2	TRBV4-1	-	CASSQRGGYGAPLGYTF	TGCGCCAGCAGCCAGAGGGGCGGCTATGGGGCACCGTTGGGCTACACCTTC
-	TRBJ1-5	TRBV7-2	-	CASSFVGSGQPQHF	TGTGCCAGCAGCTTCGTGGGCTCCGGGCAGCCCCAGCATTTT
-	TRBJ2-1	TRBV24-1	-	CATARGLEEPIQFF	TGTGCCACGGCTAGGGGACTGGAAGAGCCGATACAGTTCTTC
TRBD1	TRBJ1-2	TRBV6-2/TRBV6-3	few	CASSSGTGGGKSGYTF	TGTGCCAGCAGTTCCGGGACAGGGGGCGGAAAATCCGGCTACACCTTC
-	TRBJ2-7	TRBV5-1	-	CASSFGFSYEQYF	TGCGCCAGCAGCTTCGGCTTCTCCTACGAGCAGTACTTC
-	TRBJ2-1	TRBV6-4	once	CASSASMNNEQFF	TGTGCCAGCAGTGCCTCTATGAACAATGAGCAGTTCTTC
TRBD1	TRBJ1-1	TRBV4-1	-	CASSQRTGGIAEAFF	TGCGCCAGCAGCCAAAGGACAGGCGGTATCGCTGAAGCTTTCTTT
-	TRBJ1-5	TRBV3-1/TRBV3-2	-	CASSQDKSGTGNQPQHF	TGTGCCAGCAGCCAAGATAAGTCTGGGACGGGTAATCAGCCCCAGCATTTT
-	TRBJ2-5	TRBV5-1	-	CASSLFGGQETQYF	TGCGCCAGCAGCTTGTTTGGGGGGCAAGAGACCCAGTACTTC
-	TRBJ2-2	TRBV21-1	-	CARDAGTRNTGELFF	TGTGCCAGGGATGCCGGGACCAGGAACACCGGGGAGCTGTTTTTT